This TCR beta chain stems from a study of blood T cell repertoires in COVID-19. Study background: PBMCs, B-cell-depleted T cells, or T cells provided the cDNA or gDNA that made up the material.

This clone has just one count. From germline, CDR1 is GTSNPN and CDR2 SVGIG (reference sequence). J gave up 7 bases and V 1 base, and 7 bases lay outside the gene matches. The CDR3 totals 15 residues. Profiling relied on immunoSEQ multiplex PCR, and the TCRdb table lists in-frame clones only, not all of them. The sample holds approximately 220,000 clones, 85% seen once. Allocation to cohorts depended on clinical history reported by the participants. J is TRBJ2-1 and V is TRBV30; 10 nucleotides align to TRBD1. Source material: PBMCs or T cells enriched from blood (not recorded which). The TCR was taken from a man aged 35 to 55 who had recovered from COVID-19. The CDR3 sequence: CAWSAGTGAWNEQFF. The CDR3 DNA is TGTGCCTGGAGTGCTGGGACAGGGGCATGGAATGAGCAGTTCTTC.